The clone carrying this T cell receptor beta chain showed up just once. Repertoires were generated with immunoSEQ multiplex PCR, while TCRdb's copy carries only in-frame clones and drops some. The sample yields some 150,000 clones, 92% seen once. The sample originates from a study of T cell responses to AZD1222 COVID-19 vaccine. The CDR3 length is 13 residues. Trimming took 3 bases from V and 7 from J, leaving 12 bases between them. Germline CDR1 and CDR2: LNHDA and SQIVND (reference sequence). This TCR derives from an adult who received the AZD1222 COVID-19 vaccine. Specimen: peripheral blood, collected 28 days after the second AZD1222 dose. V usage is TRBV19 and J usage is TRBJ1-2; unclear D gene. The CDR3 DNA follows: TGTGCCAGTAGTATTAGGAGGCAGAGTGGCTACACCTTC. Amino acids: CASSIRRQSGYTF.